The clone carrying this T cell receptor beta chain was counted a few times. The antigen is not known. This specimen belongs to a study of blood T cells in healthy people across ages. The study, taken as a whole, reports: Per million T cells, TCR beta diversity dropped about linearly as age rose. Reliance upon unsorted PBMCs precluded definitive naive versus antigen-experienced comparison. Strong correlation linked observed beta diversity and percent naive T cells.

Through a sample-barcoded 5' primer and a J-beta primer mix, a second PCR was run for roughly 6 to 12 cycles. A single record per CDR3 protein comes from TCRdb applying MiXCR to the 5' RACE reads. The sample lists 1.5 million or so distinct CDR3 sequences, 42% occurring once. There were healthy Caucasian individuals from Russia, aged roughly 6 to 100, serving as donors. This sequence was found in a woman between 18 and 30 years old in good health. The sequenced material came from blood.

The CDR3 reads CASSPTSASTDTQYF. The CDR3 coding sequence is TGTGCCAGCAGCCCCACCTCGGCTAGCACAGATACGCAGTATTTT. The chain has TRBV28 and TRBJ2-3; no definite D call. Germline CDR1 MDHEN, CDR2 SYDVKM. The CDR3 runs to 15 residues. The V end lost 6 bases, the J end lost 0 bases, and 13 bases lay between the germline ends.